This T cell receptor (beta chain) was documented in a study of T cells after yellow fever vaccination. TCRdb fed the 5' RACE reads into MiXCR, producing one record per CDR3 protein. Here the sample spans under 300,000 distinct CDR3 sequences, around 6.7% being singletons. Germline V gives CDR1 LGHDT, CDR2 YNNKEL (reference sequence). This CDR3 comprises 15 residues. Deletions cut 11 bases from V and 4 bases from J, with 22 bases between. The TCR comes from a man aged 25-45 years who received the YFV17D yellow fever vaccine. The sample here was CD4+ T cells sorted from PBMCs, taken on the day of the yellow fever booster vaccination. The genes are TRBV3-1 and TRBJ2-3; D tentatively reads TRBD1 or TRBD2 (5 bases each). The CDR3 sequence is CACCQGVGRADTQYF. CDR3 DNA sequence: TGTGCCTGCTGCCAAGGGGTCGGGCGGGCAGATACGCAGTATTTT.